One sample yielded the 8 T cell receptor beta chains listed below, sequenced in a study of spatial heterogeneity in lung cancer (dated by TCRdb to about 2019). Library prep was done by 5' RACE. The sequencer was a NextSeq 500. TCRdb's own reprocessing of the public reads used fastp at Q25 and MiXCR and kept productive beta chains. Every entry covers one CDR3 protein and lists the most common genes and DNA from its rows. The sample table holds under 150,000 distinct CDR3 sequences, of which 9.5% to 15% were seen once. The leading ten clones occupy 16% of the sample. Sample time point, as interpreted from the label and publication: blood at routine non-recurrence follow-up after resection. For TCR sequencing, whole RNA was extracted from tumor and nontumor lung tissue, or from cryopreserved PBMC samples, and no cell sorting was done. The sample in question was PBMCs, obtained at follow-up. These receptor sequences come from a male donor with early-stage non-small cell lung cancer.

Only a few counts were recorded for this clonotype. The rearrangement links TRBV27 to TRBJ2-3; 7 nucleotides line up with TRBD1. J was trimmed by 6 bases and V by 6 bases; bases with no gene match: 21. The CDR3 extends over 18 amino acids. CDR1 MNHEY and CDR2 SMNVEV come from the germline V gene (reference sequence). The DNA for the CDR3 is TGTGCCAGCAGGGCAGACAGGGCCCCTGAAATACAACTGGATACGCAGTATTTT. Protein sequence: CASRADRAPEIQLDTQYF.

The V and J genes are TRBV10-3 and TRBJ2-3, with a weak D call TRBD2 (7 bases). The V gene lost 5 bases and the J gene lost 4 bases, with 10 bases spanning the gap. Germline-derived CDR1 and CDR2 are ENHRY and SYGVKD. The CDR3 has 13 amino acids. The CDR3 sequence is CAISSGGPDTQYF. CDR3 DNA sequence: TGTGCCATCAGTTCGGGGGGCCCAGATACGCAGTATTTT.

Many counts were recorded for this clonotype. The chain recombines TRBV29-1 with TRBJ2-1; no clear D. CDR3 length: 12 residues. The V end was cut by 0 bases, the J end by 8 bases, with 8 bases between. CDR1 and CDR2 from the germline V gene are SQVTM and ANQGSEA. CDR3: CSVEDIADEQFF. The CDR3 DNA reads TGCAGCGTTGAAGATATTGCGGATGAGCAGTTCTTC.

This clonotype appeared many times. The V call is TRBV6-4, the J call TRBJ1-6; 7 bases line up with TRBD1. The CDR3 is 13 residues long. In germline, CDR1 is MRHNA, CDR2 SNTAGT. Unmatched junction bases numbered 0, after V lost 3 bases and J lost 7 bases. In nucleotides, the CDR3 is TGTGCCAGCAGTGAGACAGGGAATTCACCCCTCCACTTT. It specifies CASSETGNSPLHF.

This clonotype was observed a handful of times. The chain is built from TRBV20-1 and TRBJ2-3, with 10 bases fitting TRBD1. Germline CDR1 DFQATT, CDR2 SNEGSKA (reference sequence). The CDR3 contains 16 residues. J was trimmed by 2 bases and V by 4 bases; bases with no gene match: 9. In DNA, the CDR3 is TGCAGTGCTATAAGAGTGGACAGGGGGGACACAGATACGCAGTATTTT. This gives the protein CSAIRVDRGDTDTQYF.

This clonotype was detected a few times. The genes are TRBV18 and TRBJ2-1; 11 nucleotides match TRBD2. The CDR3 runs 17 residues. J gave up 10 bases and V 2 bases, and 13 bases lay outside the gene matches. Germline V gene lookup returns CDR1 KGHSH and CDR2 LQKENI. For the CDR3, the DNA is TGTGCCAGCTCACCAAGACCCGGGACTAGCGGACTACAGGAGCAGTTCTTC. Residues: CASSPRPGTSGLQEQFF.

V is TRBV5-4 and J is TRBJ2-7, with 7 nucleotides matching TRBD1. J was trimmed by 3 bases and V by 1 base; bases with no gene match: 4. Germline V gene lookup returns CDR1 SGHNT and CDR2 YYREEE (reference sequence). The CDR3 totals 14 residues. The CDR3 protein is CASSLKQGIYEQYF. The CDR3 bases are TGTGCCAGCAGCTTGAAACAGGGGATCTACGAGCAGTACTTC.

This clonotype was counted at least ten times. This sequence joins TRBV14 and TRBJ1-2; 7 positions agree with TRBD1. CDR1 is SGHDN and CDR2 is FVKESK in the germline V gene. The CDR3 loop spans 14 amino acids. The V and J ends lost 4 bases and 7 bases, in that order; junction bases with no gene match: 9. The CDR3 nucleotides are TGTGCCAGCAGCCTGCGATGGAGGGACAGTGGCTACACCTTC. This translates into CASSLRWRDSGYTF.